These 19 T cell receptor beta chains were sequenced from one sample in a study of spatial heterogeneity in lung cancer. This sample's time point: sample taken at primary tumor resection. TCRdb re-derived calls from the 5' RACE reads in MiXCR, one entry per CDR3 protein. The sample records 35,000 to 45,000 distinct CDR3 sequences, roughly 4.9% being singletons. Sequenced material: PBMCs, taken at surgery. The receptor set was obtained from a female donor with early-stage non-small cell lung cancer.

This chain connects TRBV6-1 to TRBJ1-2; TRBD1 might be the D (5 bases). CDR1 is MNHNS, CDR2 SASEGT, per germline. The CDR3 runs 15 residues. The V and J ends lost 2 bases and 3 bases respectively, with 13 bases between them. The CDR3 DNA reads TGTGCCAGCAGTGAATCGCCGGGACGGGACTATGGCTACACCTTC. It specifies CASSESPGRDYGYTF.

As to this clonotype: A much more abundant neighbour one base away suggests this may be a read error. V usage is TRBV7-6 and J usage is TRBJ2-5, with 8 bases aligning to TRBD2. This CDR3 contains 16 residues. Per the germline V gene, CDR1 is SGHVS and CDR2 is FNYEAQ. CDR3 bases: TGTACCAGCGGGGGCGGAGCAGGCCTGCCCCAAGAGACCCAGTACTTC. Translation: CTSGGGAGLPQETQYF.

V is TRBV9 and J is TRBJ1-5, with D tentatively TRBD1 (5 bases). CDR1 and CDR2 from the germline V gene are SGDLS and YYNGEE. The ends were cut back, 4 bases at V and 5 bases at J, with 16 bases in the middle. The CDR3 is made up of 15 amino acids. CDR3: CASSPQAGPHQPQHF. The CDR3 DNA is TGTGCCAGCAGCCCCCAGGCGGGACCGCATCAGCCCCAGCATTTT.

Ten or more counts support this clonotype. The gene calls are TRBV5-1 and TRBJ2-1; D could derive from TRBD1 or TRBD2 (7 bases each). Germline V gene data show CDR1 as SGHRS and CDR2 as YFSETQ. The V gene lost 4 bases and the J gene lost 9 bases, with 20 bases spanning the gap. This CDR3 has 15 residues. CDR3 in DNA: TGCGCCAGCAGCCCCAGGGGGTCGGGGGGCAGTGAGCAGTTCTTC. Translation gives CASSPRGSGGSEQFF.

In this sample, this clonotype turned up many times. The CDR3 nucleotides read TGTGCCAGCAGCTTGCAACCGGGACAGGAACAGCCCCAGCATTTT. This gives the protein CASSLQPGQEQPQHF. The rearrangement uses TRBV7-6 and TRBJ1-5, with 8 bases aligning to TRBD1. CDR1 SGHVS and CDR2 FNYEAQ come from the germline V gene. V gave up 3 bases and J gave up 7 bases; unmatched junction bases: 8. The CDR3 length is 15 residues.

The V call is TRBV18, the J call TRBJ1-1; the D gene is possibly TRBD1 (5 bases). CDR3 length equals 15 residues. Germline V gene data show CDR1 as KGHSH and CDR2 as LQKENI. V was trimmed by 5 bases and J by 4 bases, leaving 17 bases between them. CDR3 amino acids: CASSKMRNQGTEAFF. The CDR3 bases are TGTGCCAGCTCAAAAATGAGGAACCAGGGCACTGAAGCTTTCTTT.

This chain joins TRBV7-3 and TRBJ2-3; 13 nucleotides match TRBD2. This CDR3 is built from 16 residues. With V trimmed by 5 bases and J by 2 bases, 4 bases remained unmatched. CDR1 and CDR2 (germline): SGHTA, FQGTGA. The CDR3 here is CASSPGLAGATDTQYF. CDR3 DNA sequence: TGTGCCAGCAGCCCCGGACTAGCGGGGGCCACAGATACGCAGTATTTT. Full variable domain (rest looked up from reference TRBV7-3 and TRBJ2-3): GAGVSQTPSNKVTEKGKYVELRCDPISGHTALYWYRQSLGQGPEFLIYFQGTGAADDSGLPNDRFFAVRPEGSVSTLKIQRTERGDSAVYLCASSPGLAGATDTQYFGPGTRLTVL.

This clonotype came up many times. The chain joins TRBV5-1 to TRBJ2-1; 8 bases are a match to TRBD2. This CDR3 is built from 15 residues. Germline CDR1 and CDR2: SGHRS and YFSETQ. V lost 2 bases and J lost 1; bases outside the gene matches: 2. The CDR3 DNA reads as TGCGCCAGCAGCTTAGCGGGGGTATCCTACAATGAGCAGTTCTTC. Its translation is CASSLAGVSYNEQFF. Full variable domain (outside the CDR3, taken from reference TRBV5-1 and TRBJ2-1): KAGVTQTPRYLIKTRGQQVTLSCSPISGHRSVSWYQQTPGQGLQFLFEYFSETQRNKGNFPGRFSGRQFSNSRSEMNVSTLELGDSALYLCASSLAGVSYNEQFFGPGTRLTVL.

The CDR3 loop is CASSLGTSPYEQYF. Written as DNA, the CDR3 is TGTGCCAGCAGCTTAGGTACATCCCCCTACGAGCAGTACTTC. This chain connects TRBV7-9 to TRBJ2-7; D is unclear. With 1 base removed from V and 2 bases from J, the gap between germline ends came to 9 bases. Germline V CDR1 and CDR2: SEHNR, FQNEAQ (reference sequence). CDR3 size: 14 residues.

This clonotype turned up a few times. The V call is TRBV6-5, the J call TRBJ1-5; D possibly corresponds to TRBD1 (6 bases). Germline CDR1 and CDR2: MNHEY and SVGAGI. Trimming removed 0 bases from V and 3 bases from J, with 9 bases in between. This CDR3 region has 15 residues. This CDR3 reads CASSYSGGHNQPQHF. In nucleotides, the CDR3 is TGTGCCAGCAGTTACTCGGGGGGGCACAATCAGCCCCAGCATTTT.

This clonotype was counted ten times or more. The chain recombines TRBV20-1 with TRBJ2-1, with 15 bases fitting TRBD2. The CDR3 contains 16 residues. V shed 5 bases and J 5 bases; nucleotides not matched to a gene: 7. The germline CDR1 and CDR2 sequences are DFQATT and SNEGSKA (reference sequence). Here the CDR3 DNA reads TGCAGTGCTTCCAGGACTAGCGGGGGGGCCCACAATGAGCAGTTCTTC. It yields the protein CSASRTSGGAHNEQFF.

This clonotype was recorded many times. The CDR3 coding sequence is TGCGCCAGCAGCCAAGATCAGCCTAGCGGATTCTCCTACAATGAGCAGTTCTTC. Protein product: CASSQDQPSGFSYNEQFF. The V call is TRBV4-3, the J call TRBJ2-1; 7 bases line up with TRBD2. The V segment lost 0 bases and the J segment 0 bases; nucleotides outside the gene matches: 8. CDR3 length equals 18 residues. CDR1 LGHNA and CDR2 YSLEER come from the germline V gene.

The sample holds many counts of this clonotype. The chain employs TRBV18 and TRBJ2-3; TRBD2 aligns across 8 bases. This CDR3 contains 16 residues. Germline CDR1 reads KGHSH; CDR2 reads LQKENI. J was trimmed by 2 bases and V by 3 bases; bases with no gene match: 7. CDR3 DNA: TGTGCCAGCTCACCCCGAGGCGGGGGGATCACAGATACGCAGTATTTT. Amino acid sequence: CASSPRGGGITDTQYF. Filled out from reference TRBV18 and TRBJ2-3, the complete variable domain reads NAGVMQNPRHLVRRRGQEARLRCSPMKGHSHVYWYRQLPEEGLKFMVYLQKENIIDESGMPKERFSAEFPKEGPSILRIQQVVRGDSAAYFCASSPRGGGITDTQYFGPGTRLTVL.

This clonotype was observed at least ten times. The V gene is TRBV7-6, the J gene TRBJ2-5; D unresolved. Germline CDR1 reads SGHVS; CDR2 reads FNYEAQ. V lost 3 bases and J lost 5, with 10 bases in between. The CDR3 is made up of 13 amino acids. The CDR3 sequence: CASSLSRLETQYF. For the CDR3, the DNA is TGTGCCAGCAGCTTGAGTAGGTTGGAGACCCAGTACTTC.

A note on this clonotype: A much larger clonotype is one base distant, so this may be a read error. Since no conserved phenylalanine or tryptophan closes the CDR3, a read error is the likely cause. This sequence joins TRBV5-5 and TRBJ2-5; TRBD1 aligns across 7 bases. V shed 4 bases and J 5 bases; nucleotides not matched to a gene: 5. The CDR3 is made up of 13 amino acids. CDR1 and CDR2 from the germline V gene are SGHKS and YYEKEE (reference sequence). The CDR3: CASSLTGEETQYY. The CDR3, as DNA: TGTGCCAGCAGCCTAACAGGGGAGGAGACCCAGTACTAC.

About this clonotype itself: A read error may explain this, as a much larger clone is one base away. V is TRBV11-2 and J is TRBJ1-1; weak D call: TRBD1 (5 bases). The CDR3 is 14 residues long. The ends were cut back, 5 bases at V and 10 bases at J, with 20 bases in the middle. Germline CDR1 SGHAT, CDR2 FQNNGV. The CDR3 sequence: CASSPYVGGIAAFF. The CDR3 coding sequence is TGTGCCAGCAGCCCCTATGTCGGGGGGATTGCAGCTTTCTTT.

This rearrangement joins TRBV18 to TRBJ2-3, with D hard to call. Trimming took 1 base from V and 2 from J, leaving 13 bases between them. There are 16 residues in the CDR3. CDR1 and CDR2 (germline): KGHSH, LQKENI. DNA of the CDR3: TGTGCCAGCTCACCACGGTGGGAATTTCTCACAGATACGCAGTATTTT. This gives the protein CASSPRWEFLTDTQYF.

This clonotype was seen only a few times. The chain couples TRBV6-2 or TRBV6-3 to TRBJ2-7; D gene ambiguous. Deletions cut 6 bases from V and 2 bases from J, with 14 bases between. This CDR3 is built from 14 residues. Germline V CDR1 and CDR2: MNHEY, SVGEGT. CDR3 residues: CASSQRPVAYEQYF. As DNA, the CDR3 is TGTGCCAGCAGCCAGAGGCCGGTCGCCTACGAGCAGTACTTC.

This clonotype was found many times. Here the CDR3 reads CASILQDRAISGANVLTF. DNA for the CDR3: TGTGCCAGCATCCTTCAGGACAGGGCGATATCTGGGGCCAACGTCCTGACTTTC. The chain couples TRBV2 to TRBJ2-6, with 8 bases lining up with TRBD1. The CDR3 length is 18 residues. CDR1 is SNHLY, CDR2 FYNNEI, per germline. The V gene end was trimmed by 7 bases and the J gene end by 1 base; junction bases not matched to a gene: 12.